The 32 T cell receptor beta chains in this list originate from one sample, sequenced in a study of shared clonotypes between healthy human individuals. Measured with immunoSEQ multiplex PCR; TCRdb has only the in-frame clones, and not every one. The sample yields fewer than 2.5 million clones, more than 85% seen once. Material: naive CD4+ T cells from PBMCs. This sample's subset: CD45RA+ positively selected. These receptors originate from a man younger than 35 in good health. Some clones in this sample may be carry-over from other donors' samples.

This clone was seen only once. The rearrangement uses TRBV6-5 and TRBJ1-4; 7 nucleotides align to TRBD1. The germline CDR1 and CDR2 sequences are MNHEY and SVGAGI. The CDR3 is 15 amino acids. Unmatched junction bases numbered 8, after V lost 5 bases and J lost 5 bases. This CDR3 reads CASSLTGVANEKLFF. The CDR3, as DNA: TGTGCCAGCAGTCTTACAGGGGTGGCCAATGAAAAACTGTTTTTT.

The J gene is TRBJ2-5, the V gene TRBV7-9, with D possibly being TRBD1 (6 bases). CDR1 and CDR2 from the germline V gene are SEHNR and FQNEAQ (reference sequence). Trimming stripped 0 bases from V and 2 bases from J, with 10 bases between. This CDR3 spans 15 amino acids. For the CDR3, the DNA is TGTGCCAGCAGCTTAGCTTGGGGGCCTCAAGAGACCCAGTACTTC. Protein: CASSLAWGPQETQYF.

The V call is TRBV6-6, the J call TRBJ2-3, with D tentatively TRBD2 (6 bases). Germline V lookup: CDR1 MNHNY, CDR2 SVGAGI (reference sequence). The CDR3 covers 16 residues. Between the trimmed V and J ends, which lost 0 bases and 3 bases, there was a span of 13 bases. The CDR3 bases are TGTGCCAGCAGTTACTCTGGGGGAGGCAAGACAGATACGCAGTATTTT. The encoded protein is CASSYSGGGKTDTQYF.

The chain combines TRBV6-1 with TRBJ2-1; TRBD2 aligns across 10 bases. V lost 0 bases to trimming and J lost 0 bases; unmatched junction nucleotides: 8. CDR3 length: 19 residues. Germline CDR1 reads MNHNS; CDR2 reads SASEGT. DNA of the CDR3: TGTGCCAGCAGTGAAGCTATAGCTAGCGGGAGCTTCTCCTACAATGAGCAGTTCTTC. This encodes CASSEAIASGSFSYNEQFF.

The rearrangement uses TRBV18 and TRBJ1-2; 7 bases fit TRBD1. J was trimmed by 4 bases and V by 5 bases; bases with no gene match: 10. The CDR3 runs 15 residues. CDR1 is KGHSH and CDR2 is LQKENI in the germline V gene. CDR3 in amino acids: CASSVTGTELYGYTF. CDR3 DNA: TGTGCCAGCTCAGTTACCGGGACAGAGCTCTATGGCTACACCTTC.

Comment on this clone: Other nucleotide sequences in the sample specify the same CDR3. The chain is built from TRBV5-4 and TRBJ2-1; tentative D call: TRBD1 (5 bases). Between the trimmed V and J ends, which lost 0 bases and 1 base, there was a span of 8 bases. The CDR3 consists of 15 residues. Germline V gene lookup returns CDR1 SGHNT and CDR2 YYREEE (reference sequence). CDR3 sequence (DNA): TGTGCCAGCAGCTTGGCGGCAGGGTCCTACAATGAGCAGTTCTTC. This sequence encodes CASSLAAGSYNEQFF.

The sample holds a few counts of this clone. The chain has TRBV11-3 and TRBJ2-7; TRBD2 agrees at 8 bases. Germline CDR1 SGHNT, CDR2 YENEEA. V lost 1 base, J lost 2 bases, and 4 bases stayed unmatched. The CDR3 runs to 15 residues. CDR3 in DNA: TGTGCCAGCAGCTTAGCGGCTAGCGGGCCCTACGAGCAGTACTTC. Amino acids: CASSLAASGPYEQYF.

The chain joins TRBV7-9 to TRBJ1-2; no firm D call. Trimming pared 6 bases from V and 4 bases from J, leaving 12 bases between. The germline V gene has CDR1 SEHNR and CDR2 FQNEAQ (reference sequence). The CDR3 spans 13 residues. For the CDR3, the DNA is TGTGCCAGCAGTTCCGCGCGGAGCTATGGCTACACCTTC. Its translation: CASSSARSYGYTF.

The rearrangement links TRBV27 to TRBJ2-3, with D possibly TRBD2 on 5 matching bases. Germline loops: CDR1 MNHEY, CDR2 SMNVEV (reference sequence). V gave up 4 bases and J gave up 0 bases, with 14 bases separating them. The CDR3 is made up of 16 amino acids. The CDR3, as DNA: TGTGCCAGCAGTTCCTTAGCGAAAAGAAGCACAGATACGCAGTATTTT. As protein: CASSSLAKRSTDTQYF.

Of note for this clone: Other DNA sequences in the same sample also yield this CDR3. The chain uses TRBV7-9 and TRBJ1-4, with a tentative D call TRBD1 (6 bases). Germline V gene lookup returns CDR1 SEHNR and CDR2 FQNEAQ (reference sequence). This CDR3 is 14 amino acids long. V was shortened by 2 bases and J by 8 bases, with 12 bases between the two germline ends. The CDR3 sequence is CASSLMGAGEKLFF. CDR3 DNA: TGTGCCAGCAGCTTAATGGGGGCTGGGGAAAAACTGTTTTTT.

To note about this clone: Other DNA sequences in this sample translate to the same CDR3. The V call is TRBV7-2, the J call TRBJ2-7, with 10 bases matching TRBD2. With 2 bases clipped from V and 2 bases from J, the junction kept 3 bases outside the gene matches. The V gene's germline CDR1 is SGHTA and CDR2 FQGNSA. This CDR3 has 15 residues. The DNA of the CDR3 is TGTGCCAGCAGCTTACTAGCGGGAGAGGCCTACGAGCAGTACTTC. It translates to CASSLLAGEAYEQYF.

V and J are TRBV28 and TRBJ2-5; D ambiguous. Germline-derived CDR1 and CDR2 are MDHEN and SYDVKM. This CDR3 comprises 14 residues. Trimming left V 7 bases short and J 2 bases short, with 14 bases between. As DNA, the CDR3 is TGTGCCAGCACCCCGAGGACGGAACAAGAGACCCAGTACTTC. This gives the protein CASTPRTEQETQYF.

CDR3 in amino acids: CASSIGGNTYNEQFF. The CDR3 DNA is TGTGCCAGTAGTATAGGGGGGAATACCTACAATGAGCAGTTCTTC. This chain links TRBV19 with TRBJ2-1; D might be TRBD1 or TRBD2, each matching 5 bases. Germline V lookup: CDR1 LNHDA, CDR2 SQIVND (reference sequence). This CDR3 contains 15 residues. V dropped 1 base and J dropped 2 bases, with 9 bases sitting between them.

The V and J genes are TRBV6-6 and TRBJ1-3; D call uncertain. The CDR3 length is 12 residues. Germline V gives CDR1 MNHNY, CDR2 SVGAGI (reference sequence). Trimming stripped 6 bases from V and 4 bases from J, with 7 bases between. CDR3 protein: CASRGFGNTIYF. The CDR3 nucleotides read TGTGCCAGCAGGGGGTTCGGAAACACCATATATTTT.

V and J are TRBV5-1 and TRBJ2-3; the match to TRBD2 covers 11 bases. J was trimmed by 0 bases and V by 3 bases; bases with no gene match: 15. CDR3 length: 20 residues. Germline V CDR1 and CDR2: SGHRS, YFSETQ. The CDR3 protein is CASSSTGGVIAGGSTDTQYF. In DNA, the CDR3 is TGCGCCAGCAGCTCTACAGGGGGCGTTATAGCGGGAGGGAGCACAGATACGCAGTATTTT.

The V call is TRBV18, the J call TRBJ1-2; tentatively, D is TRBD1 (6 bases). Per the germline V gene, CDR1 is KGHSH and CDR2 is LQKENI. The CDR3 sequence is 16 residues long. Trimming pared 0 bases from V and 4 bases from J, leaving 15 bases between. The CDR3 DNA is TGTGCCAGCTCACCACCGGGGAGGGGGTCCACCTATGGCTACACCTTC. Translating it yields CASSPPGRGSTYGYTF.

The sample holds one count of this clone. The chain links TRBV7-3 to TRBJ1-1; 8 bases match TRBD1. In germline, CDR1 is SGHTA, CDR2 FQGTGA. This CDR3 is built from 18 residues. J gave up 0 bases and V 5 bases, and 14 bases lay outside the gene matches. CDR3 bases: TGTGCCAGCAGCCCTAGGGGCGGACAGGGTATTATGAACACTGAAGCTTTCTTT. Amino acid sequence: CASSPRGGQGIMNTEAFF.

The J gene is TRBJ1-2, the V gene TRBV6-5; 7 bases are a match to TRBD1. Unmatched junction bases numbered 3, after V lost 5 bases and J lost 3 bases. CDR3 length equals 13 residues. Looked up from germline, CDR1 is MNHEY and CDR2 is SVGAGI. This CDR3 is CASSLTGDYGYTF. DNA of the CDR3: TGTGCCAGCAGTCTAACAGGGGACTATGGCTACACCTTC.

The chain carries TRBV6-1 and TRBJ2-7, with 10 bases aligning to TRBD2. The length of the CDR3 is 14 residues. J lost 2 bases, V lost 6 bases, and 4 bases had no gene match. The germline V gene has CDR1 MNHNS and CDR2 SASEGT. CDR3 residues: CASRTSGFTYEQYF. The CDR3 bases are TGTGCCAGCAGGACTAGCGGGTTCACCTACGAGCAGTACTTC.

This chain uses TRBV5-6 with TRBJ2-3; 16 positions match TRBD2. The CDR3 is 19 amino acids. V lost 3 bases to trimming and J lost 1 base; unmatched junction nucleotides: 8. CDR1 and CDR2 (germline): SGHDT, YYEEEE. The CDR3 protein is CASSYGTSGRDGGTDTQYF. The CDR3 nucleotides are TGTGCCAGCAGCTATGGGACTAGCGGGAGGGACGGTGGCACAGATACGCAGTATTTT.

The chain recombines TRBV19 with TRBJ1-5; 9 bases fit TRBD1. V lost 9 bases to trimming and J lost 0 bases; unmatched junction nucleotides: 6. The CDR3 is 15 amino acids. CDR1 and CDR2 from the germline V gene are LNHDA and SQIVND (reference sequence). CDR3 residues: CASGTGTNSNQPQHF. CDR3 nucleotide sequence: TGTGCCAGCGGGACAGGGACGAATAGCAATCAGCCCCAGCATTTT.

The rearrangement uses TRBV2 and TRBJ2-5, with 9 bases lining up with TRBD2. The CDR3 sequence is 15 residues long. Germline V lookup: CDR1 SNHLY, CDR2 FYNNEI. Trimming cost V 4 bases and J 1 base; bases outside gene matches: 4. Here the CDR3 DNA reads TGTGCCAGCAGTGTTTCACTAGCGGGCCAAGAGACCCAGTACTTC. Its translation is CASSVSLAGQETQYF. The variable domain in full, completed from reference TRBV2 and TRBJ2-5, reads EPEVTQTPSHQVTQMGQEVILRCVPISNHLYFYWYRQILGQKVEFLVSFYNNEISEKSEIFDDQFSVERPDGSNFTLKIRSTKLEDSAMYFCASSVSLAGQETQYFGPGTRLLVL.

The chain is built from TRBV13 and TRBJ2-7; no reliable D call. The ends were cut back, 0 bases at V and 0 bases at J, with 12 bases in the middle. CDR3 size: 16 residues. CDR1 is PRHDT and CDR2 is FYEKMQ in the germline V gene (reference sequence). CDR3 in DNA: TGTGCCAGCAGCTTAGGGGTGGGTTGGGACTCCTACGAGCAGTACTTC. Protein sequence: CASSLGVGWDSYEQYF. Looking up the rest from reference TRBV13 and TRBJ2-7 gives the full variable domain: AAGVIQSPRHLIKEKRETATLKCYPIPRHDTVYWYQQGPGQDPQFLISFYEKMQSDKGSIPDRFSAQQFSDYHSELNMSSLELGDSALYFCASSLGVGWDSYEQYFGPGTRLTVT.

This chain uses TRBV28 with TRBJ1-4, with a weak D call TRBD1 (5 bases). The germline gives CDR1 MDHEN, CDR2 SYDVKM. Trimming shortened V by 4 bases and J by 14 bases, and 20 bases separated the two germline ends. The length of the CDR3 is 14 residues. CDR3 sequence reads: CASSSRQTRRWLFF. CDR3 sequence (DNA): TGTGCCAGCAGTTCCCGACAGACCCGACGTTGGCTGTTTTTT.

CDR3 nucleotide sequence: TGTGCCAGCAGTGCACAGGGTTCAGATACGCAGTATTTT. It is translated as CASSAQGSDTQYF. The chain recombines TRBV25-1 with TRBJ2-3, with D possibly being TRBD1 (6 bases). The germline V gene has CDR1 MGHDK and CDR2 SYGVNS. Trimming shortened V by 4 bases and J by 4 bases, and 9 bases separated the two germline ends. The CDR3 is 13 amino acids.

The chain joins TRBV4-3 to TRBJ1-1; unclear D gene. Trimming shortened V by 0 bases and J by 0 bases, and 8 bases separated the two germline ends. The CDR3 length is 15 residues. The germline V gene has CDR1 LGHNA and CDR2 YSLEER. CDR3 sequence reads: CASSQEARLNTEAFF. CDR3 in DNA: TGCGCCAGCAGCCAAGAAGCGAGGCTGAACACTGAAGCTTTCTTT.

The chain has TRBV4-1 and TRBJ2-6, with 7 bases matching TRBD1. This CDR3 contains 17 residues. V dropped 1 base and J dropped 2; count of bases not matched to a gene: 5. Germline CDR1 and CDR2: MGHRA and YSYEKL. The CDR3 region is CASSQGQGGTGANVLTF. CDR3 nucleotides: TGCGCCAGCAGCCAAGGACAGGGCGGAACTGGGGCCAACGTCCTGACTTTC.

The chain uses TRBV5-1 and TRBJ1-4, with 8 bases fitting TRBD1. The germline V gene has CDR1 SGHRS and CDR2 YFSETQ. Trimming took 0 bases from V and 8 from J; bases not matched to a gene: 6. This CDR3 region has 15 residues. In DNA form, the CDR3 reads TGCGCCAGCAGCTTGGATCAGGGGGCCTGGGAAAAACTGTTTTTT. Translated: CASSLDQGAWEKLFF.

The rearrangement uses TRBV5-1 and TRBJ1-1; D might be TRBD1 (6 bases). The CDR3 is 15 residues long. Per germline, CDR1 SGHRS and CDR2 YFSETQ. Trimming pared 4 bases from V and 7 bases from J, leaving 20 bases between. CDR3 protein: CASSMDSRVDGEAFF. In DNA form, the CDR3 reads TGCGCCAGCAGCATGGACAGCCGGGTCGATGGTGAAGCTTTCTTT.

This chain connects TRBV9 to TRBJ2-5; D is possibly TRBD1 (6 bases). The CDR3 extends over 15 amino acids. The germline V and J ends were trimmed by 1 base and 1 base, with 11 bases remaining between them. CDR1 and CDR2 (germline): SGDLS, YYNGEE. As DNA, the CDR3 is TGTGCCAGCAGCGTATCCAACAGGGTCCAAGAGACCCAGTACTTC. It specifies CASSVSNRVQETQYF.

The rearrangement uses TRBV7-6 and TRBJ2-3; D tentatively fits TRBD1 or TRBD2 (5 bases each). The ends were cut back, 1 base at V and 5 bases at J, with 10 bases in the middle. The CDR3 contains 14 residues. Germline lookup yields CDR1 SGHVS and CDR2 FNYEAQ. The CDR3 reads CASSLGGVGDTQYF. The DNA for the CDR3 is TGTGCCAGCAGCTTAGGAGGGGTGGGAGATACGCAGTATTTT.

The rearrangement uses TRBV7-3 and TRBJ1-6; D possibly corresponds to TRBD1 (5 bases). Trimming took 1 base from V and 7 from J, leaving 20 bases between them. This CDR3 has 18 residues. Germline values: CDR1 SGHTA, CDR2 FQGTGA. The CDR3 DNA reads TGTGCCAGCAGCTTAATGGGGGACGCCGGTAGGCTAAATTCACCCCTCCACTTT. It translates to CASSLMGDAGRLNSPLHF. The full variable domain, completed using reference TRBV7-3 and TRBJ1-6, is GAGVSQTPSNKVTEKGKYVELRCDPISGHTALYWYRQSLGQGPEFLIYFQGTGAADDSGLPNDRFFAVRPEGSVSTLKIQRTERGDSAVYLCASSLMGDAGRLNSPLHFGNGTRLTVT.